This TCR beta chain was captured by sequencing in a study of T cell changes during pregnancy in multiple sclerosis. Clones were sequenced by immunoSEQ multiplex PCR, and TCRdb holds only the in-frame ones, with some missing. The repertoire holds around 40,000 clones, with 91% as singletons. V lost 5 bases and J 3 bases, leaving 13 bases between the germline ends. Germline CDR1 reads LGHNT; CDR2 reads FRNRAP. The CDR3 consists of 14 residues. The genes are TRBV12-5 and TRBJ1-2; the D gene is possibly TRBD1 (5 bases). The material sequenced was CD4+ T cells from peripheral blood mononuclear cells, taken before pregnancy. This receptor was identified in a female donor with multiple sclerosis, enrolled in a pregnancy study. CDR3 bases: TGTGCTAGTGGTGGTGCGGGGCAGGACTATGGCTACACCTTC. Protein product: CASGGAGQDYGYTF.